Listed here are 25 T cell receptor beta chains from one sample, sequenced in a study of T-cell reconstitution after alpha-beta-depleted transplantation in children. Unique molecular identifiers featured in how the TCRbeta library was prepared. TCRdb passed the PCR reads through MiXCR, listing each CDR3 protein once. Of about 220,000 distinct CDR3 sequences detected, more than 15% appear once; the ten largest clones hold around 45%. This sample comprised PBMCs, mostly from graft donor cells, obtained 360 days after TCRalphabeta/CD19-depleted stem cell transplant. The receptor source for this set is a male patient aged 2-15 years who had a stem cell transplant for acute lymphoblastic leukemia, so the T cells may come from the graft donor.

This clonotype was counted only a few times. This rearrangement joins TRBV25-1 to TRBJ1-2; D gene unclear. The CDR3 consists of 15 residues. The germline V and J ends were trimmed by 2 bases and 5 bases, with 15 bases remaining between them. Germline V lookup: CDR1 MGHDK, CDR2 SYGVNS. The CDR3 DNA reads as TGTGCCAGCAGTGAACGCGGGGATTTAACTTATGGCTACACCTTC. It encodes CASSERGDLTYGYTF.

This clonotype was seen a few times. The CDR3 loop is CASSIDSLGYGYTF. DNA of the CDR3: TGTGCCAGCAGCATCGACAGCCTTGGCTATGGCTACACCTTC. The V gene is TRBV7-3, the J gene TRBJ1-2; D possibly corresponds to TRBD1 (5 bases). The germline V gene encodes CDR1 SGHTA and CDR2 FQGTGA. CDR3 length: 14 amino acids. V was shortened by 5 bases and J by 4 bases, with 14 bases between the two germline ends.

This clonotype was seen many times. The chain has TRBV6-2 or TRBV6-3 and TRBJ2-2; D is unclear. The CDR3 is made up of 15 amino acids. Germline V gene data show CDR1 as MNHEY and CDR2 as SVGEGT. Trimming removed 5 bases at V and 5 bases at J, with 15 bases between. Here the CDR3 DNA reads TGTGCCAGCAGTCATCGCAGTGGACGGACCGGGGAGCTGTTTTTT. It is translated as CASSHRSGRTGELFF.

V gene TRBV3-1 combines with J gene TRBJ1-5; a weak D match, TRBD1 (5 bases). The V and J ends lost 0 bases and 9 bases respectively, with 15 bases between them. CDR3 length: 15 residues. Germline CDR1 LGHDT, CDR2 YNNKEL (reference sequence). CDR3 loop: CASSQDLGERGPQHF. CDR3 sequence (DNA): TGTGCCAGCAGCCAAGATTTAGGGGAGAGGGGGCCCCAGCATTTT.

This chain connects TRBV28 to TRBJ2-2; no definite D call. The CDR3 is made up of 15 amino acids. V lost 8 bases to trimming and J lost 10 bases, with 23 bases between them. The germline V gene encodes CDR1 MDHEN and CDR2 SYDVKM. CDR3 in DNA: TGTGCCAGCTTTTCTGGAACGGGCCTCCCTTCGGAGCTGTTTTTT. Protein product: CASFSGTGLPSELFF.

This clonotype was picked up one time. The rearrangement uses TRBV12-3 or TRBV12-4 and TRBJ1-2; 7 nucleotides agree with TRBD1. The CDR3 extends over 14 amino acids. V lost 6 bases to trimming and J lost 2 bases; unmatched junction nucleotides: 6. The CDR3 DNA follows: TGTGCCAGCAGCGGAAGGGGGCGCAACTATGGCTACACCTTC. This translates into CASSGRGRNYGYTF.

This clonotype was counted between two and nine times. The chain employs TRBV11-2 and TRBJ2-7; tentative D call: TRBD1 (6 bases). This CDR3 has 15 residues. The germline gives CDR1 SGHAT, CDR2 FQNNGV. Trimming stripped 5 bases from V and 2 bases from J, with 16 bases between. The CDR3 protein is CASSGLRGQTYEQYF. The CDR3, as DNA: TGTGCCAGCAGCGGCCTCCGAGGACAGACCTACGAGCAGTACTTC.

The chain combines TRBV29-1 with TRBJ1-2; 7 bases are shared with TRBD1. The CDR3 extends over 12 amino acids. The J segment lost 7 bases and the V segment lost 7 bases, leaving 9 bases of the junction unmatched. CDR1 and CDR2 (germline): SQVTM, ANQGSEA. The CDR3 region is CSDHRGYGGYTF. CDR3 DNA: TGCAGCGATCACAGGGGATACGGTGGCTACACCTTC.

V is TRBV29-1 and J is TRBJ2-3; D might be TRBD1 (5 bases). Per germline, CDR1 SQVTM and CDR2 ANQGSEA. The CDR3 is 8 residues long. V lost 6 bases and J 15 bases, leaving 10 bases between the germline ends. The CDR3 region is CSVGDRYF. In DNA form, the CDR3 reads TGCAGCGTCGGAGACAGATATTTT.

There are a few counts of this clonotype. The DNA for the CDR3 is TGCAGTGCTAGAGAACTAGCGGGAATCGAGCAGTACTTC. Its protein is CSARELAGIEQYF. The chain carries TRBV20-1 and TRBJ2-7; 10 bases are shared with TRBD2. Germline trimming cut 0 bases from V and 6 bases from J; bases unmatched to any gene: 2. This CDR3 is 13 amino acids long. From germline, CDR1 is DFQATT and CDR2 SNEGSKA (reference sequence).

The sample holds many counts of this clonotype. The chain is built from TRBV11-3 and TRBJ2-1; weak D call: TRBD2 (6 bases). Trimming stripped 0 bases from V and 0 bases from J, with 9 bases between. The length of the CDR3 is 16 residues. Germline V gene sequence: CDR1 SGHNT, CDR2 YENEEA. The CDR3 bases are TGTGCCAGCAGCTTAGATGGGAGGAGCTCCTACAATGAGCAGTTCTTC. Encoded protein: CASSLDGRSSYNEQFF. Supplemented by reference TRBV11-3 and TRBJ2-1, the full variable domain reads EAGVVQSPRYKIIEKKQPVAFWCNPISGHNTLYWYLQNLGQGPELLIRYENEEAVDDSQLPKDRFSAERLKGVDSTLKIQPAELGDSAVYLCASSLDGRSSYNEQFFGPGTRLTVL.

The V call is TRBV29-1, the J call TRBJ2-3, with a tentative D call TRBD2 (5 bases). V lost 4 bases to trimming and J lost 3 bases, with 11 bases between them. This CDR3 has 13 amino acids. Germline assignment: CDR1 SQVTM and CDR2 ANQGSEA. The DNA of the CDR3 is TGCAGCGTTGCTGCACGAGGGACAGATACGCAGTATTTT. Translating gives CSVAARGTDTQYF.

The rearrangement uses TRBV2 and TRBJ2-1; D remains ambiguous. V was shortened by 2 bases and J by 4 bases, with 12 bases between the two germline ends. Germline V CDR1 and CDR2: SNHLY, FYNNEI. CDR3 length: 15 residues. This CDR3 is CASSETAADYNEQFF. The CDR3 coding sequence is TGTGCCAGCAGTGAAACGGCAGCAGATTACAATGAGCAGTTCTTC. Based on the CDR3 plus reference TRBV2 and TRBJ2-1, the full variable domain is EPEVTQTPSHQVTQMGQEVILRCVPISNHLYFYWYRQILGQKVEFLVSFYNNEISEKSEIFDDQFSVERPDGSNFTLKIRSTKLEDSAMYFCASSETAADYNEQFFGPGTRLTVL.

Written as DNA, the CDR3 is TGTGCCAGCAGCTTAGATCGGGGAAAGAACACTGAAGCTTTCTTT. Its translation is CASSLDRGKNTEAFF. The genes are TRBV7-9 and TRBJ1-1; D gene uncertain. Germline V lookup: CDR1 SEHNR, CDR2 FQNEAQ (reference sequence). V shed 1 base and J shed 1 base, with 10 bases lying between them. The CDR3 consists of 15 residues.

This rearrangement joins TRBV2 to TRBJ1-1; D uncertain. CDR1 is SNHLY and CDR2 is FYNNEI in the germline V gene. Trimming took off 7 bases at V and 5 bases at J, with 8 bases between the two ends. The CDR3 is made up of 11 amino acids. Written as DNA, the CDR3 is TGTGCCAGCACTGTTATGACTGAAGCTTTCTTT. Translation gives CASTVMTEAFF.

This clonotype was counted at least ten times. CDR3 sequence: CASSWGTGKTGELFF. CDR3 coding DNA: TGTGCCAGCAGTTGGGGGACAGGGAAGACCGGGGAGCTGTTTTTT. The gene calls are TRBV6-2 or TRBV6-3 and TRBJ2-2; the match to TRBD1 covers 9 bases. The germline V gene has CDR1 MNHEY and CDR2 SVGEGT. The junction had 5 bases not matched to a gene; V was cut back by 4 bases and J by 5 bases. This CDR3 spans 15 amino acids.

In this sample, this clonotype turned up a few times. The chain employs TRBV7-9 and TRBJ2-5; 7 positions agree with TRBD1. Trimming at V came to 3 bases and at J to 3 bases, leaving 4 bases not matched to a gene. The CDR3 has 14 residues. Germline CDR1 and CDR2: SEHNR and FQNEAQ (reference sequence). The CDR3 DNA reads TGTGCCAGCAGCTTTACCGGGACAGAAGAGACCCAGTACTTC. This translates into CASSFTGTEETQYF.

This chain joins TRBV6-2 or TRBV6-3 and TRBJ2-7; no clear D gene. The CDR3 spans 13 residues. V shed 6 bases and J shed 2 bases, with 11 bases lying between them. The germline gives CDR1 MNHEY, CDR2 SVGEGT. CDR3 nucleotide sequence: TGTGCCAGCAGCCCACATGTCCCCTACGAGCAGTACTTC. Protein sequence: CASSPHVPYEQYF.

The chain recombines TRBV15 with TRBJ2-7; the match to TRBD2 covers 9 bases. V lost 0 bases and J lost 9; bases outside the gene matches: 9. CDR1 and CDR2 from the germline V gene are LNHNV and YYDKDF (reference sequence). The CDR3 sequence is 15 residues long. This CDR3 reads CATSRDPVVAGVQYF. The CDR3 nucleotides read TGTGCCACCAGCAGAGACCCCGTGGTAGCGGGAGTGCAGTACTTC.

Ten or more counts support this clonotype. The gene calls are TRBV3-1 and TRBJ2-1; D gene ambiguous. Per the germline V gene, CDR1 is LGHDT and CDR2 is YNNKEL (reference sequence). The CDR3 covers 16 residues. The V gene lost 3 bases and the J gene lost 6 bases, with 18 bases spanning the gap. The CDR3 protein is CASSHFRPKSFNEQFF. CDR3 bases: TGTGCCAGCAGCCATTTTAGACCTAAAAGTTTCAATGAGCAGTTCTTC.

The chain has TRBV30 and TRBJ2-6; no reliable D call. Per germline, CDR1 GTSNPN and CDR2 SVGIG (reference sequence). Between the trimmed V and J ends, which lost 5 bases and 0 bases, there was a span of 11 bases. The CDR3 runs to 15 residues. The CDR3 nucleotides read TGTGCCTGGGGCGGATCGAGCTCTGGGGCCAACGTCCTGACTTTC. Translation gives CAWGGSSSGANVLTF.

The chain couples TRBV5-5 to TRBJ2-1; the D is unclear. Germline V gene sequence: CDR1 SGHKS, CDR2 YYEKEE (reference sequence). V was trimmed by 0 bases and J by 9 bases, leaving 10 bases between them. CDR3 size: 13 residues. The CDR3 coding sequence is TGTGCCAGCAGCTTGGACACATCGGGTGAGCAGTTCTTC. It encodes CASSLDTSGEQFF.

The gene calls are TRBV6-2 or TRBV6-3 and TRBJ1-2; D not certain. CDR1 is MNHEY, CDR2 SVGEGT, per germline. Trimming stripped 2 bases from V and 4 bases from J, with 14 bases between. The CDR3 runs 15 residues. This CDR3 is CASSYPDRQLYGYTF. CDR3 DNA sequence: TGTGCCAGCAGTTACCCCGACCGGCAGCTCTATGGCTACACCTTC.

The chain employs TRBV13 and TRBJ2-7; 9 bases map to TRBD1. Germline CDR1 and CDR2: PRHDT and FYEKMQ (reference sequence). The CDR3 sequence is 14 residues long. V lost 5 bases to trimming and J lost 7 bases; unmatched junction nucleotides: 9. The CDR3 sequence is CASSRQGGGREQYF. The CDR3 DNA reads as TGTGCCAGCAGCCGACAGGGGGGGGGTCGGGAGCAGTACTTC. Filled out from reference TRBV13 and TRBJ2-7, the complete variable domain reads AAGVIQSPRHLIKEKRETATLKCYPIPRHDTVYWYQQGPGQDPQFLISFYEKMQSDKGSIPDRFSAQQFSDYHSELNMSSLELGDSALYFCASSRQGGGREQYFGPGTRLTVT.

V gene TRBV28 combines with J gene TRBJ1-2, with a possible D match to TRBD1 (6 bases). This CDR3 spans 12 amino acids. The germline V gene has CDR1 MDHEN and CDR2 SYDVKM. Between the trimmed V and J ends, which lost 6 bases and 8 bases, there was a span of 13 bases. For the CDR3, the DNA is TGTGCCAGCAGCCTCGGGGGGCACGGCTACACCTTC. Its translation is CASSLGGHGYTF.